This is a list of T cell receptor beta chains from one sample in a study of a mutant IDH1 vaccine in newly diagnosed glioma. Their specific antigens are unknown. Data came from immunoSEQ multiplex PCR; TCRdb stores just in-frame clones and leaves some out. Counted here are approximately 10,000 clones, around 86% occurring once; the ten biggest clones make up about 5.9%. Sample: PBMCs, taken from a glioma patient whose treatment included an IDH1 peptide vaccine. All receptors derive from a woman aged 40 to 49 with glioma. Some clones in this sample may be carry-over from other donors' samples. CDR3s leave out the opening cysteine and the closing phenylalanine or tryptophan. Each record gives: CDR3 protein, V gene, J gene, CDR3 length.

ASSQDRAGLYGYT	TRBV4-1	TRBJ1-2	13
ASSGSQETQY	TRBV5-1	TRBJ2-5	10
ASSSGGTEAF	TRBV6-1	TRBJ1-1	10
ASSERQGWRGYT	TRBV2	TRBJ1-2	12
ASLQGRAEAF	TRBV2	TRBJ1-1	10
ASSELKNTEAF	TRBV10-1	TRBJ1-1	11
ASSRYRVLERGSYEQY	TRBV7-8	TRBJ2-7	16
ASGTAEAF	TRBV2	TRBJ1-1	8
ASSYSRRTGMGEQY	TRBV6-5	TRBJ2-7	14
ASSLAGGSTRYGYT	TRBV5-4	TRBJ1-2	14
ASTHGSTSYNEQF	TRBV11-1	TRBJ2-1	13
ASSLASAYEQY	TRBV7-2	TRBJ2-7	11
ASRPGGWETQY	TRBV28	TRBJ2-5	11
ASCLWSNQPQH	TRBV6-5	TRBJ1-5	11
ASSLGAPGGYEQY	TRBV7-6	TRBJ2-7	13
ALGRWVGYT	TRBV9	TRBJ1-2	9
ATSSGANVLT	TRBV30	TRBJ2-6	10
ASSIHPGLFNEQF	TRBV5-1	TRBJ2-1	13
ASSLVDQEDEQY	TRBV5-1	TRBJ2-7	12
ASSSRQGNYEQY	TRBV9	TRBJ2-7	12
SVGRDRDGYT	TRBV29-1	TRBJ1-2	10
AWSVLTGGLGYGYT	TRBV30	TRBJ1-2	14
AQSDGRNTEAF	TRBV30	TRBJ1-1	11
ASSSSSYEQY	TRBV5-6	TRBJ2-7	10
ASSTGTSAYNEQF	TRBV5-1	TRBJ2-1	13
ASSPLQGGKEQF	TRBV7-9	TRBJ2-1	12
ASSQEGTGINEKLF	TRBV4-1	TRBJ1-4	14
ASSFRVNYGYT	TRBV19	TRBJ1-2	11
ASSSFQGADTQY	TRBV14	TRBJ2-3	12
ASSLEGSTEAF	TRBV5-1	TRBJ1-1	11
ASSLGQETDTQY	TRBV2	TRBJ2-3	12
AWSAFRGFRELF	TRBV30	TRBJ2-2	12
ASSFRTSGTDTQY	TRBV5-4	TRBJ2-3	13
ASSIMGGSSGNTIY	TRBV19	TRBJ1-3	14
ASSSHPGGTVEKLF	TRBV5-4	TRBJ1-4	14
ASSLKGWHSPLH	TRBV7-8	TRBJ1-6	12
ASSFDSTDTQY	TRBV6-6	TRBJ2-3	11
ASSLGQMNAEAF	TRBV7-9	TRBJ1-1	12
ASSLPSGITDTQY	TRBV5-4	TRBJ2-3	13
ATSSWTGGRETQY	TRBV15	TRBJ2-5	13
ASSLTGTGLGYEQY	TRBV28	TRBJ2-7	14